This TCR beta chain was profiled in a study of technical replicates of blood from several donors. V dropped 1 base and J dropped 8; count of bases not matched to a gene: 5. Germline CDR1 reads SGHTA; CDR2 reads FQGNSA. The CDR3 has 15 amino acids. The assay was immunoSEQ multiplex PCR, and TCRdb's table has in-frame clones only and misses some. The sample includes about 60,000 clones, about 91% of them seen just once. The TCR was taken from a human donor in good health. Some clones in this sample may be carry-over from other donors' samples. This chain connects TRBV7-2 to TRBJ1-6; TRBD1 matches at 7 bases. The specimen was PBMCs. The CDR3 DNA follows: TGTGCCAGCAGCTTAGGAGACAGGGCGGATTCACCCCTCCACTTT. Protein: CASSLGDRADSPLHF.